The entry that follows covers one T cell receptor (beta chain) sequence. The entry originates in a study of blood T cell repertoires in COVID-19. In the study's own analysis: Nucleated cell counts were estimated from reference gene primer amplification. Data came from immunoSEQ multiplex PCR; TCRdb stores just in-frame clones and leaves some out. That table supplies the V and J calls and clone size; D and trimming were determined from the DNA. The data show under 300,000 clones, about 90% seen once. The clonotype was recovered from a woman aged 25-40 years with acute COVID-19. Sequencing was done on a sample of PBMCs or T cells enriched from blood (not recorded which).

The CDR3 nucleotides are TGTGCCAGCAGCCGGACAGCGGGGACGTCAGATACGCAGTATTTT. This encodes CASSRTAGTSDTQYF. The chain carries TRBV28 and TRBJ2-3, with D perhaps matching TRBD2 (7 bases). V lost 6 bases and J 4 bases, leaving 17 bases between the germline ends. Germline V lookup: CDR1 MDHEN, CDR2 SYDVKM. The CDR3 has 15 residues.